The rows below give T cell receptor beta chains drawn from one sample of a study of T cell responses to AZD1222 COVID-19 vaccine. Data came from immunoSEQ multiplex PCR; TCRdb stores just in-frame clones and leaves some out. The sample carries roughly 93,000 clones, roughly 90% recorded once. This specimen consisted of peripheral blood, obtained on day 0 of AZD1222 vaccination. These receptor sequences come from an adult in good health. Each CDR3 is given with its conserved first and last residue. The D gene is left open where the match is weak. The size entry is marked missing in some rows and otherwise reads once, few, many or a size class.

j_call: TRBJ1-2; d_call: NA; clone_size: NA; v_call: TRBV29-1; cdr3_aa: CSVEAGMIYGYTF; cdr3_nt: TGCAGCGTTGAAGCGGGGATGATCTATGGCTACACCTTC
j_call: TRBJ1-2; d_call: NA; clone_size: NA; v_call: TRBV18; cdr3_aa: CASSPPNGERGYTF; cdr3_nt: TGTGCCAGCTCACCACCAAATGGTGAGCGTGGCTACACCTTC
j_call: TRBJ1-2; d_call: NA; clone_size: NA; v_call: TRBV18; cdr3_aa: CASSHSEGGDYGYTF; cdr3_nt: TGTGCCAGCTCCCATTCCGAGGGAGGGGACTATGGCTACACCTTC
j_call: TRBJ1-2; d_call: NA; clone_size: NA; v_call: TRBV24-1; cdr3_aa: CATSDLRYSYGYTF; cdr3_nt: TGTGCCACCAGTGATTTGCGGTACTCCTATGGCTACACCTTC
j_call: TRBJ2-5; d_call: NA; clone_size: NA; v_call: TRBV27; cdr3_aa: CASSFSGRPGETQYF; cdr3_nt: TGTGCCAGCAGTTTCTCCGGCAGGCCTGGGGAGACCCAGTACTTC
j_call: TRBJ1-6; d_call: NA; clone_size: NA; v_call: TRBV5-5; cdr3_aa: CASSFFQGDSPLHF; cdr3_nt: TGTGCCAGCAGCTTTTTTCAGGGAGATTCACCCCTCCACTTT
j_call: TRBJ2-7; d_call: NA; clone_size: NA; v_call: TRBV7-9; cdr3_aa: CASSLDSVSYEQYF; cdr3_nt: TGTGCCAGCAGCTTAGACTCTGTCTCCTACGAGCAGTACTTC
j_call: TRBJ2-2; d_call: NA; clone_size: NA; v_call: TRBV5-1; cdr3_aa: CASSLARGDTGELFF; cdr3_nt: TGCGCCAGCAGCTTGGCCAGGGGTGACACCGGGGAGCTGTTTTTT
j_call: TRBJ2-3; d_call: TRBD2; clone_size: NA; v_call: TRBV5-6; cdr3_aa: CASSSAGGTDTQYF; cdr3_nt: TGTGCCAGCAGCTCGGCGGGGGGCACAGATACGCAGTATTTT
j_call: TRBJ2-7; d_call: NA; clone_size: once; v_call: TRBV6-5; cdr3_aa: CASSYSRGLEQYF; cdr3_nt: TGTGCCAGCAGTTACTCACGGGGGCTCGAGCAGTACTTC
j_call: TRBJ2-3; d_call: TRBD2; clone_size: NA; v_call: TRBV30; cdr3_aa: CAWSRGGPDTQYF; cdr3_nt: TGTGCCTGGAGTAGGGGAGGGCCAGATACGCAGTATTTT
j_call: TRBJ1-5; d_call: NA; clone_size: NA; v_call: TRBV5-1; cdr3_aa: CASSPVGGERQPQHF; cdr3_nt: TGCGCCAGCAGCCCGGTAGGAGGGGAGAGACAGCCCCAGCATTTT
j_call: TRBJ2-2; d_call: NA; clone_size: NA; v_call: TRBV7-2; cdr3_aa: CASSRGAGDPGELFF; cdr3_nt: TGTGCCAGCAGCCGGGGGGCGGGAGACCCCGGGGAGCTGTTTTTT
j_call: TRBJ2-7; d_call: NA; clone_size: NA; v_call: TRBV7-2; cdr3_aa: CASSLRYEQYF; cdr3_nt: TGTGCCAGCAGCTTACGATACGAGCAGTACTTC
j_call: TRBJ2-7; d_call: NA; clone_size: NA; v_call: TRBV3-1/TRBV3-2; cdr3_aa: CASSQDTASYEQYF; cdr3_nt: TGTGCCAGCAGCCAAGACACAGCTTCCTACGAGCAGTACTTC
j_call: TRBJ2-7; d_call: NA; clone_size: once; v_call: TRBV28; cdr3_aa: CASSLWEYEQYF; cdr3_nt: TGTGCCAGCAGTTTATGGGAGTACGAGCAGTACTTC
j_call: TRBJ1-1; d_call: TRBD1; clone_size: once; v_call: TRBV2; cdr3_aa: CASRQVVLGQKVEAFF; cdr3_nt: TGTGCCAGCCGGCAGGTAGTGTTGGGACAGAAGGTTGAAGCTTTCTTT
j_call: TRBJ2-5; d_call: TRBD2; clone_size: once; v_call: TRBV4-3; cdr3_aa: CASSPRGTSGQETQYF; cdr3_nt: TGCGCCAGCAGCCCCCGGGGGACTAGCGGACAAGAGACCCAGTACTTC